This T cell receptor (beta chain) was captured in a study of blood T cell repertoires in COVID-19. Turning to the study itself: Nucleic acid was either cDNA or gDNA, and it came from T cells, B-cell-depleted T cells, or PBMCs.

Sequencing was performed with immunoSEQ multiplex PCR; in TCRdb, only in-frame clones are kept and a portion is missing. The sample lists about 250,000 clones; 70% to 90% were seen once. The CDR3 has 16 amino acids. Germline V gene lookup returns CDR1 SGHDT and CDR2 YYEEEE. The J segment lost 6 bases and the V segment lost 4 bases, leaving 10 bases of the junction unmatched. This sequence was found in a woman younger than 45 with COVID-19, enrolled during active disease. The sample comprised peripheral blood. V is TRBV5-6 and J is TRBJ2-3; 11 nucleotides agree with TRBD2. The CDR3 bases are TGTGCCAGCAGCCGGATGGCTAGCGGGAGGTCCGATACGCAGTATTTT. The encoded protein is CASSRMASGRSDTQYF.